This paragraph reports one T cell receptor beta chain. Its antigen is unidentified. The study used a library that attached unique molecular identifiers to individual cDNA molecules. TCRdb reprocessed the RACE reads with MiXCR, giving one entry per CDR3 protein. This sample carries just over 95,000 distinct CDR3 sequences, 25% to 35% of them seen once, and the ten largest clones take 10%. Trimming left V 5 bases short and J 3 bases short, with 10 bases between. Germline values: CDR1 MNHNY, CDR2 SVGAGI (reference sequence). The CDR3 runs 14 residues. The data are from a study of human T cells and chemical hapten exposure. At the level of the study: Scalp application of diphenylcyclopropenone was performed weekly in patients across the entire roughly 23-week study.

Overall study findings and caveats: DPC sensitization did not alter TCRs above 1 in 1000 frequency.

Time point specified: patch test 3, about 24 weeks after DPC sensitization. As for treatment: therapeutic diphenylcyclopropenone sensitization with weekly scalp DPC. Whole blood, unfractionated, served as the material for total RNA extraction. Sequences were derived from whole blood, sampled in connection with sensitization to the hapten diphenylcyclopropenone (DPC). The chain couples TRBV6-6 to TRBJ1-4; D might be TRBD1 (6 bases). This TCR was sampled from a man aged 35 to 55 with alopecia areata. Some clones in this sample may be carry-over from other donors' samples. The CDR3: CASSTGTSNEKLFF. For the CDR3, the DNA is TGTGCCAGCAGTACAGGGACCTCTAATGAAAAACTGTTTTTT.